What follows describes a single T cell receptor beta chain. Its specific antigen is unknown. No base quality values were provided; no much bigger clone lies one nucleotide off. Unmatched junction bases come to 2, with V trimmed by 6 bases and J by 7 bases. The CDR3 measures 14 amino acids from cysteine to phenylalanine. The read is trimmed to its CDR3 DNA, 42 bases read in frame from base 1. Per the germline V gene, SNHLY is the CDR1 and FYNNEI is the CDR2. This record comes from a study of OX40 agonist ivuxolimab in advanced cancers. With regard to the full study: The costimulatory receptor OX40 (CD134) was targeted by ivuxolimab, a fully human IgG2 agonistic monoclonal antibody. Of the roughly 52 dose-escalation patients, hepatocellular carcinoma was present in about 20, melanoma in roughly 15, renal cell carcinoma in 9 and head and neck cancer in 9. The monotherapy dose-escalation portion (N of about 50 patients) of the phase I ivuxolimab trial is reported in the paper. Partial responses occurred in three dose-escalation patients, of whom one had hepatocellular carcinoma and two had cutaneous melanoma. Prior anti-PD-1, anti-PD-L1 or anti-CTLA-4 therapy was permitted, and approximately 40% of dose-escalation patients had received checkpoint inhibitors. Peripheral TCRbeta sequencing aimed to test whether ivuxolimab altered TCR sequence diversity and caused clonal T-cell expansion. Intravenous ivuxolimab was administered to patients every 2 weeks at six dose levels: 0.01, 0.1, 0.3, 1.5, 3 and 10 mg/kg. In the dose-escalation cohort, 82.7% of patients were male, and the mean age was approximately 60 years, with a range of about 20 to 90.

The trial excluded patients who had a history of autoimmune disease or who were on systemic immunosuppression. Peripheral blood for TCR sequencing was collected from all dose cohorts at baseline, on cycle 4 day 1, and on cycle 7 day 1. The samples were drawn from a first-in-human, open-label, multicenter phase I dose-escalation trial of ivuxolimab. Adults with locally advanced or metastatic head and neck squamous cell, hepatocellular, melanoma or renal cell carcinoma were enrolled in the trial. Before TCR sequencing, CD4+ T cells and CD8+ T cells from peripheral blood were sorted into separate populations. For sequencing of the TCRbeta CDR3 region, genomic DNA was extracted from the sorted cells. The immunoSEQ Assay was used for sequencing of TCRbeta CDR3 regions. Imported from immuneACCESS, the table was reduced by TCRdb to in-frame sequences with V and J called. These copies leave out some clones; in studies compared against another copy, an unresolved V gene accounts for under half, and the cause of the remainder is not known. This sample gives around 26,000 clones in total; about 70% of them show up just once. The top ten clones comprise about 15% of the sample.

Summary of the overall study and its limitations: The antigen specificity of the clonally expanded peripheral T cells was not determined. In partial responders in the 0.1-3.0 mg/kg groups, normalized peripheral clonal expansion was found to be among the lowest, especially among CD8+ T cells. Low levels of normalized T-cell clonal expansion were also seen in some nonresponding patients. After ivuxolimab, CD8+ T cells had more expanded clones than CD4+ T cells on average. At doses from 0.1 to 3.0 mg/kg, clonal expansion was seen in both CD4+ and CD8+ blood T cells between baseline and week 6.

This receptor was identified in an adult with an advanced solid tumor such as melanoma, head and neck, liver or kidney cancer. This specimen consisted of CD4+ or CD8+ T cells sorted from blood, obtained in a trial of the OX40 agonist ivuxolimab. The chain uses TRBV2 and TRBJ1-6, and 11 junction bases match TRBD1. The CDR3 amino acid sequence is: CASSGQGANSPLHF. The sequence in DNA is TGTGCCAGCAGCGGACAGGGGGCAAATTCACCCCTCCACTTT. The full variable domain, with segments outside the CDR3 supplied by the reference TRBV2 and TRBJ1-6 proteins, appears as EPEVTQTPSHQVTQMGQEVILRCVPISNHLYFYWYRQILGQKVEFLVSFYNNEISEKSEIFDDQFSVERPDGSNFTLKIRSTKLEDSAMYFCASSGQGANSPLHFGNGTRLTVT.